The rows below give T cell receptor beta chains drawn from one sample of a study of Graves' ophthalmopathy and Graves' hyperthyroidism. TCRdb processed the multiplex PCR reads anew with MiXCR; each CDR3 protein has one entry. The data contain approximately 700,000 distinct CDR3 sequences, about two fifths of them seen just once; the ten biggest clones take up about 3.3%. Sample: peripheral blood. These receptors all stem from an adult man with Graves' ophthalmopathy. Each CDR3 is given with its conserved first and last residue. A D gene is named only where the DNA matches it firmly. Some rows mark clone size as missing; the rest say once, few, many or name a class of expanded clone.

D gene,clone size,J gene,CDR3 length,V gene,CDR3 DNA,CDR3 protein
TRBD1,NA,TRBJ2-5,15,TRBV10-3,TGTGCCATCAGTGAAGGTTGGGACAGGGTAAAGACCCAGTACTTC,CAISEGWDRVKTQYF
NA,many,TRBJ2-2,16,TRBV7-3,TGTGCCAGCAGCTCTCATGGGGCAGGGGACACCGGGGAGCTGTTTTTT,CASSSHGAGDTGELFF
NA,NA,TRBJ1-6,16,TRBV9,TGTGCCAGCAGTTATGACCGGGGCTCCTATAATTCACCCCTCCACTTT,CASSYDRGSYNSPLHF
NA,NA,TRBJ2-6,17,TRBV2,TGTGCCAGCTCACCACGTTTTACTCCCTCTGGGGCCAACGTCCTGACTTTC,CASSPRFTPSGANVLTF
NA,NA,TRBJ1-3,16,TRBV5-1,TGCGCCAGCAGCTTGATGGGGGGGGCGACTGGAAACACCATATATTTT,CASSLMGGATGNTIYF
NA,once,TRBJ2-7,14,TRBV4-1,TGCGCCAGCAGCCAATTTGGCGGGACCCACGAGCAGTACTTC,CASSQFGGTHEQYF
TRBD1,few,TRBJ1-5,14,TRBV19,TGTGCCAGTATTTTACAGGGGGCGGGTCAGCCCCAGCATTTT,CASILQGAGQPQHF
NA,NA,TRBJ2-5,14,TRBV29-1,TGCAGCGGGAGAACAACAGGGAAGGAAGAGACCCAGTACTTC,CSGRTTGKEETQYF
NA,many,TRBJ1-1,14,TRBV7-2,TGTGCCAGCAGCTTAGCCCTCGGCAGGACTGAAGCTTTCTTT,CASSLALGRTEAFF
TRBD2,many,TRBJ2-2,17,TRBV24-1,TGTGCCACCAGCGACGGGCTAGCGGGAGGGAAAACCGGGGAGCTGTTTTTT,CATSDGLAGGKTGELFF
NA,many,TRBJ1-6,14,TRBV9,TGTGCCAGCACCCCGGGCTCCTATAATTCACCCCTCCACTTT,CASTPGSYNSPLHF
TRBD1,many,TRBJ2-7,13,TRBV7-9,TGTGCCAGCAGCCCGGACAGGAATCGAGAGCAGTACTTC,CASSPDRNREQYF
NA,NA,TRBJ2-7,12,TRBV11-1,TGTGCCTACTTCGACAGCTCCTACGAGCAGTACTTC,CAYFDSSYEQYF
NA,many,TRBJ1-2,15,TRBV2,TGTGCCAGCAGTGAGTACAGGGAGACAAACTATGGCTACACCTTC,CASSEYRETNYGYTF
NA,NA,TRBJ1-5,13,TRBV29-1,TGCAGCGTACGTGGCACAGGGAGTCAGCCCCAGCATTTT,CSVRGTGSQPQHF
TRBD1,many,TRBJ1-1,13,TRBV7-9,TGTGCCAGCACCCGAAGGGGGCGAACTGAAGCTTTCTTT,CASTRRGRTEAFF
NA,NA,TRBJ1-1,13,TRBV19,TGTGCCAGTAAGAGCAGGGGATTCACTGAAGCTTTCTTT,CASKSRGFTEAFF
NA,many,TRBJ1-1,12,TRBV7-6,TGTGCCAGCAGCTCCGCGGTTGGAGAAGCTTTCTTT,CASSSAVGEAFF
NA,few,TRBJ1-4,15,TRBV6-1,TGTGCCAGCAGTGAAGCAGGGTACGCTAATGAAAAACTGTTTTTT,CASSEAGYANEKLFF
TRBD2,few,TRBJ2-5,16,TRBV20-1,TGCAGTGCAGAGCAAATAGCGGGGGGGATTTTGGAGACCCAGTACTTC,CSAEQIAGGILETQYF
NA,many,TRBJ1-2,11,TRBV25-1,TGTGCCAGCAGGCAGGGGTATGGCTACACCTTC,CASRQGYGYTF
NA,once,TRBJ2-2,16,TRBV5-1,TGCGCCAGCAGCAAATCATGGGACTTCAACACCGGGGAGCTGTTTTTT,CASSKSWDFNTGELFF
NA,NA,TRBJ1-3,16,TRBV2,TGTGCCAGCGTGATTCAGGGTCTGCACTCTGGAAACACCATATATTTT,CASVIQGLHSGNTIYF
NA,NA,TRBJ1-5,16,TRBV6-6,TGTGCCAGCAGTTACCTTTCTAGGGAAGATCGACAGCCCCAGCATTTT,CASSYLSREDRQPQHF
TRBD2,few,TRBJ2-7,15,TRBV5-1,TGCGCCAGCAGCTTGGGGGGGTCTAGCGGCTACGAGCAGTACTTC,CASSLGGSSGYEQYF
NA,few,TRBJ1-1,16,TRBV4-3,TGCGCCAGCAGCCAAGGGAACTTTAGAAAGAACACTGAAGCTTTCTTT,CASSQGNFRKNTEAFF
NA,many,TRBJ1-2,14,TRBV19,TGTGCCAGTAGTTTCGACCGGGCGAACTATGGCTACACCTTC,CASSFDRANYGYTF
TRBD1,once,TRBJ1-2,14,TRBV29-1,TGCAGCGTCGGGGGACAGGGCAGGAGCTATGGCTACACCTTC,CSVGGQGRSYGYTF
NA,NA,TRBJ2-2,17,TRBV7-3,TGTGCCAGCAGCTCCAACGCTGGCGCCCAGAACACCGGGGAGCTGTTTTTT,CASSSNAGAQNTGELFF
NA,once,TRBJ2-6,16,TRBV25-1,TGTGCCAGCACGGGGGCTGGGGGGTCTGGGGCCAACGTCCTGACTTTC,CASTGAGGSGANVLTF
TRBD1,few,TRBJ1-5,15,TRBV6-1,TGTGCCAGCAGGACCGGGACAGGGTGGGATCAGCCCCAGCATTTT,CASRTGTGWDQPQHF
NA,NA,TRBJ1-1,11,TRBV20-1,TGCAGTGCTAGGGAGGGGGCTGAAGCTTTCTTT,CSAREGAEAFF
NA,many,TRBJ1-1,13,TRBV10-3,TGTGCCAGCAGTGGAGAACGGAACACTGAAGCTTTCTTT,CASSGERNTEAFF
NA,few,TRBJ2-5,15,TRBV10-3,TGTGCCAGCAACCACCCGGGACGGTACCAAGAGACCCAGTACTTC,CASNHPGRYQETQYF
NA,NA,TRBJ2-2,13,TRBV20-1,TGCAGTGCCACAGGGGGGGGCACCGGGGAGCTGTTTTTT,CSATGGGTGELFF
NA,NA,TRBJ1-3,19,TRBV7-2,NA,CASSIGYSSPAFFGNTIYF
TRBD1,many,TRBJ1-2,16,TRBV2,TGTGCCAGCAGTGAAGGGACAGGGGGTTTTGGCTATGGCTACACCTTC,CASSEGTGGFGYGYTF
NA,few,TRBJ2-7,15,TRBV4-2,TGTGCCAGCAGCCAACCTCTCGATCCCTCCTACGAGCAGTACTTC,CASSQPLDPSYEQYF
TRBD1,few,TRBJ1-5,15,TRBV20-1,TGCAGTGCGGTGAATCTGGACAGGGGCAATCAGCCCCAGCATTTT,CSAVNLDRGNQPQHF
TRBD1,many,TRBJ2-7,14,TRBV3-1,TGTGCCAGCAGTCCGAGGGACAGGGACTACGAGCAGTACTTC,CASSPRDRDYEQYF
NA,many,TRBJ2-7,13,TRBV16,TGTGCCAGCAGCCAATCGTTGGATTACGAGCAGTACTTC,CASSQSLDYEQYF